This note documents a single T cell receptor (beta chain) sequence. Clones were sequenced by immunoSEQ multiplex PCR, and TCRdb holds only the in-frame ones, with some missing. Found here are around 250,000 clones, roughly 85% of them singletons; the top ten hold about 3.4%. The data are from a study of blood T cell repertoires in COVID-19. Study details: Sites across the United States, Italy and Spain contributed samples from acute and convalescent COVID-19.

CDR1 and CDR2 (germline): ENHRY, SYGVKD. The CDR3 consists of 16 residues. The ends were cut back, 0 bases at V and 4 bases at J, with 13 bases in the middle. The chain uses TRBV10-3 and TRBJ2-1, with D perhaps TRBD1 (5 bases). The specimen sequenced was peripheral blood. The sequence was obtained from a woman younger than 30 with acute or convalescent COVID-19. The CDR3 spells CAISESKGNQYNEQFF. The CDR3 DNA follows: TGTGCCATCAGTGAGTCGAAGGGGAATCAATACAATGAGCAGTTCTTC.